Presented here are 31 T cell receptor beta chains from one specimen sequenced in a study of T cells in localized non-small cell lung cancer. Profiled with immunoSEQ multiplex PCR; TCRdb holds only in-frame clones, not every one. The table includes fewer than 40,000 clones, less than 80% detected once. The source was peripheral blood, collected before any cancer treatment. The origin of the receptors is a male donor aged 60 or over with stage II squamous cell lung carcinoma.

A few counts support this clone. The V and J genes are TRBV19 and TRBJ1-2, with a weak D call TRBD1 (6 bases). Germline V gene data show CDR1 as LNHDA and CDR2 as SQIVND (reference sequence). Trimming pared 6 bases from V and 4 bases from J, leaving 9 bases between. There are 12 residues in the CDR3. The CDR3 DNA sequence: TGTGCCAGTAGGGGGGCAGTCTATGGCTACACCTTC. Its translation is CASRGAVYGYTF.

The chain links TRBV10-3 to TRBJ1-1; 9 nucleotides agree with TRBD1. This CDR3 comprises 13 residues. Trimming removed 10 bases from V and 11 bases from J; junction bases left unmatched: 14. Looked up from germline, CDR1 is ENHRY and CDR2 is SYGVKD. CDR3 protein: CASAPGQGTSAFF. The CDR3 nucleotides are TGTGCCAGTGCGCCGGGACAGGGAACTTCGGCTTTCTTT.

A single count supports this clone. The rearrangement uses TRBV30 and TRBJ1-6; D is ambiguous. The CDR3 covers 11 residues. V was cut by 2 bases and J by 7 bases, with 3 bases left in between. The germline CDR1 and CDR2 sequences are GTSNPN and SVGIG (reference sequence). The CDR3 DNA is TGTGCCTGGAGTTCAAATTCACCCCTCCACTTT. Translating gives CAWSSNSPLHF.

This chain uses TRBV5-6 with TRBJ1-3; D is unclear. CDR1 and CDR2 from the germline V gene are SGHDT and YYEEEE. The CDR3 is 14 residues long. Trimming took off 2 bases at V and 3 bases at J, with 9 bases between the two ends. CDR3 amino acids: CASSFTVVGNTIYF. The CDR3 nucleotides are TGTGCCAGCAGCTTCACGGTTGTTGGAAACACCATATATTTT.

This clone was observed a few times. The rearrangement links TRBV5-1 to TRBJ1-6; 7 bases agree with TRBD1. Trimming at V came to 4 bases and at J to 10 bases, leaving 11 bases not matched to a gene. The CDR3 runs to 15 residues. From germline, CDR1 is SGHRS and CDR2 YFSETQ. CDR3 in DNA: TGCGCCAGCAGCCCACGACAGGGTTTACAGTCACCCCTCCACTTT. This codes for CASSPRQGLQSPLHF.

The rearrangement joins TRBV6-6 to TRBJ2-5, with D perhaps TRBD1 or TRBD2 (6 bases each). The J call may be in error: the DNA end matches TRBJ2-7 better. The V gene's germline CDR1 is MNHNY and CDR2 SVGAGI (reference sequence). The CDR3 extends over 15 amino acids. The CDR3 spells CASSWTKRRGDEQYF. CDR3 sequence (DNA): TGTGCCAGCAGCTGGACAAAAAGAAGGGGGGACGAGCAGTACTTC.

The chain uses TRBV5-6 and TRBJ2-1, with no clear D. Germline values: CDR1 SGHDT, CDR2 YYEEEE. V lost 1 base and J 2 bases, leaving 10 bases between the germline ends. There are 15 residues in the CDR3. The CDR3 coding sequence is TGTGCCAGCAGCTTGTGGGAAAGGCCCTACAATGAGCAGTTCTTC. Translating it yields CASSLWERPYNEQFF.

Only a few counts were recorded for this clone. V usage is TRBV5-6 and J usage is TRBJ2-1; no clear D. Germline V lookup: CDR1 SGHDT, CDR2 YYEEEE. The V and J ends lost 1 base and 9 bases respectively, with 8 bases between them. The CDR3 length is 12 residues. Here the CDR3 reads CASSLKNGEQFF. The CDR3 nucleotides read TGTGCCAGCAGCTTGAAGAACGGTGAGCAGTTCTTC.

CDR3 sequence: CASSLEGELFF. The DNA of the CDR3 is TGTGCCAGCAGCTTGGAGGGGGAGCTGTTTTTT. V usage is TRBV5-6 and J usage is TRBJ2-2, with D uncertain. V gave up 0 bases and J gave up 8 bases, with 2 bases separating them. Germline V gene sequence: CDR1 SGHDT, CDR2 YYEEEE. This CDR3 has 11 residues.

The rearrangement joins TRBV28 to TRBJ1-5; maybe TRBD1 (6 bases). CDR1 and CDR2 from the germline V gene are MDHEN and SYDVKM. The CDR3 consists of 14 residues. V shed 5 bases and J shed 3 bases, with 11 bases lying between them. CDR3 amino acids: CASSQTGYNQPQHF. In nucleotides, the CDR3 is TGTGCCAGCAGTCAAACAGGGTACAATCAGCCCCAGCATTTT.

This chain connects TRBV15 to TRBJ1-2; D remains unclear. The V end lost 1 base, the J end lost 2 bases, and 11 bases lay between the germline ends. The CDR3 covers 15 residues. The germline gives CDR1 LNHNV, CDR2 YYDKDF (reference sequence). The CDR3 DNA follows: TGTGCCACCAGCAGAGGTCGCAGAGAAAACTATGGCTACACCTTC. This codes for CATSRGRRENYGYTF.

This sequence joins TRBV7-2 and TRBJ1-1; D uncertain. V lost 4 bases, J lost 7 bases, and 10 bases lay in between. Germline V gene data show CDR1 as SGHTA and CDR2 as FQGNSA. This CDR3 comprises 12 residues. The CDR3 loop is CASSWGGLEAFF. In nucleotides, the CDR3 is TGTGCCAGCAGCTGGGGTGGACTTGAAGCTTTCTTT.

V gene TRBV7-8 combines with J gene TRBJ2-2; D gene uncertain. The CDR3 sequence is 14 residues long. Germline CDR1 reads SGHVS; CDR2 reads FQNEAQ. Trimming stripped 0 bases from V and 3 bases from J, with 5 bases between. CDR3 loop: CASSLALYTGELFF. CDR3 DNA sequence: TGTGCCAGCAGCTTAGCCCTGTACACCGGGGAGCTGTTTTTT.

This chain uses TRBV13 with TRBJ2-4, with D tentatively TRBD2 (6 bases). The CDR3 is 18 amino acids. Deletions cut 6 bases from V and 0 bases from J, with 21 bases between. The germline V gene has CDR1 PRHDT and CDR2 FYEKMQ (reference sequence). The CDR3 coding sequence is TGTGCCAGCAGTCACACTGGGCGGGGCCCCCTAGCCAAAAACATTCAGTACTTC. Encoded protein: CASSHTGRGPLAKNIQYF. The full variable domain, rest sourced from reference TRBV13 and TRBJ2-4, is AAGVIQSPRHLIKEKRETATLKCYPIPRHDTVYWYQQGPGQDPQFLISFYEKMQSDKGSIPDRFSAQQFSDYHSELNMSSLELGDSALYFCASSHTGRGPLAKNIQYFGAGTRLSVL.

The V and J genes are TRBV6-6 and TRBJ1-6; 7 nucleotides match TRBD1. Germline lookup yields CDR1 MNHNY and CDR2 SVGAGI (reference sequence). This CDR3 is 16 amino acids long. V lost 6 bases and J lost 5; bases outside the gene matches: 10. In nucleotides, the CDR3 is TGTGCCAGCAGACAAGGGACTACAGGGGATAATTCACCCCTCCACTTT. The encoded protein is CASRQGTTGDNSPLHF.

The rearrangement uses TRBV5-6 and TRBJ1-6; 9 nucleotides line up with TRBD1. CDR1 and CDR2 from the germline V gene are SGHDT and YYEEEE. The CDR3 is 16 amino acids. V was clipped by 0 bases and J by 7 bases; unmatched bases: 5. CDR3 sequence: CASSLVGGQGNSPLHF. The CDR3 DNA reads as TGTGCCAGCAGCTTGGTAGGGGGACAGGGAAATTCACCCCTCCACTTT. The full variable domain, completed using reference TRBV5-6 and TRBJ1-6, is DAGVTQSPTHLIKTRGQQVTLRCSPKSGHDTVSWYQQALGQGPQFIFQYYEEEERQRGNFPDRFSGHQFPNYSSELNVNALLLGDSALYLCASSLVGGQGNSPLHFGNGTRLTVT.

The V and J genes are TRBV5-1 and TRBJ2-7; 8 nucleotides align to TRBD1. With V trimmed by 4 bases and J by 5 bases, 5 bases remained unmatched. Germline CDR1 SGHRS, CDR2 YFSETQ. The CDR3 length is 13 residues. This CDR3 is CASSPDRGHEQYF. The CDR3 region has the DNA TGCGCCAGCAGCCCAGACAGGGGCCACGAGCAGTACTTC.

V is TRBV6-5 and J is TRBJ1-2; 10 positions match TRBD1. The CDR3 loop spans 15 amino acids. CDR1 is MNHEY, CDR2 SVGAGI, per germline. After removal of 6 bases from V and 6 bases from J, the junction contained 10 bases not matched to a gene. The DNA for the CDR3 is TGTGCCAGCAGACCCCCGACAGGGGGCAGGAATGGCTACACCTTC. It is translated as CASRPPTGGRNGYTF.

V gene TRBV16 combines with J gene TRBJ2-1; the match to TRBD2 covers 7 bases. The CDR3 loop spans 17 amino acids. Germline V gives CDR1 KGHSY, CDR2 FQNENV. V lost 0 bases and J lost 2; bases outside the gene matches: 7. CDR3 sequence: CASSQSGGSEPYNEQFF. Here the CDR3 DNA reads TGTGCCAGCAGCCAATCGGGAGGGTCGGAGCCCTACAATGAGCAGTTCTTC.

The chain recombines TRBV28 with TRBJ1-2; 10 bases are a match to TRBD1. The CDR3 totals 15 residues. Germline V gene sequence: CDR1 MDHEN, CDR2 SYDVKM. V was pared by 5 bases and J by 6 bases, with 9 bases of the junction left unmatched. CDR3 bases: TGTGCCAGCAGTCCAGAATCGACAGGGGGCGATGGCTACACCTTC. Protein product: CASSPESTGGDGYTF.

The genes are TRBV5-6 and TRBJ2-1, with 8 bases aligning to TRBD2. V shed 0 bases, J shed 9 bases, and the junction held 2 bases outside the gene matches. This CDR3 has 13 residues. Per the germline V gene, CDR1 is SGHDT and CDR2 is YYEEEE. The CDR3 sequence is CASSLVLAGEQFF. For the CDR3, the DNA is TGTGCCAGCAGCTTGGTGCTAGCGGGTGAGCAGTTCTTC.

This clone was recorded a few times. V usage is TRBV5-1 and J usage is TRBJ2-5; D remains unclear. The V gene lost 7 bases and the J gene lost 5 bases, with 15 bases spanning the gap. CDR1 is SGHRS, CDR2 YFSETQ, per germline. CDR3 length: 13 residues. The CDR3 here is CASGNNERETQYF. The CDR3 nucleotides read TGCGCCAGCGGCAACAACGAGAGGGAGACCCAGTACTTC.

The chain carries TRBV6-5 and TRBJ1-2; 7 bases are a match to TRBD1. Germline loops: CDR1 MNHEY, CDR2 SVGAGI. J gave up 7 bases and V 5 bases, and 10 bases lay outside the gene matches. The CDR3 spans 14 residues. Written as DNA, the CDR3 is TGTGCCAGCAGTCCCCAGGGGGGGGGCGGTGGCTACACCTTC. It yields the protein CASSPQGGGGGYTF.

The chain employs TRBV4-2 and TRBJ1-1, with 7 bases lining up with TRBD1. The CDR3 is made up of 13 amino acids. V lost 7 bases to trimming and J lost 7 bases; unmatched junction nucleotides: 9. Germline assignment: CDR1 LGHNA and CDR2 YNFKEQ. The CDR3, as DNA: TGTGCCAGCACCGCGATCCAGGGGGTTGAAGCTTTCTTT. Protein product: CASTAIQGVEAFF.

The chain joins TRBV5-4 to TRBJ2-5; D gene unclear. CDR1 and CDR2 (germline): SGHNT, YYREEE (reference sequence). This CDR3 region has 14 residues. V lost 4 bases and J lost 3, with 13 bases in between. The CDR3 nucleotides are TGTGCCAGCAGCCAACGGACGGATGAAGAGACCCAGTACTTC. This encodes CASSQRTDEETQYF.

The rearrangement joins TRBV5-5 to TRBJ1-4, with a tentative D call TRBD1 (5 bases). The CDR3 is 12 residues long. Trimming took off 6 bases at V and 6 bases at J, with 9 bases between the two ends. Germline V gene data show CDR1 as SGHKS and CDR2 as YYEKEE (reference sequence). The CDR3 loop reads CASTGTDEKLFF. CDR3 sequence (DNA): TGTGCCAGCACAGGGACGGATGAAAAACTGTTTTTT.

This rearrangement joins TRBV7-9 to TRBJ2-3; D is undetermined. The CDR3 covers 12 residues. The germline V gene has CDR1 SEHNR and CDR2 FQNEAQ (reference sequence). V lost 5 bases to trimming and J lost 2 bases, with 5 bases between them. The CDR3 reads CASSTLTDTQYF. The CDR3 DNA follows: TGTGCCAGCAGCACCCTCACAGATACGCAGTATTTT.

The chain is built from TRBV2 and TRBJ2-3; 8 bases align to TRBD1. The junction had 6 bases not matched to a gene; V was cut back by 5 bases and J by 2 bases. CDR1 and CDR2 (germline): SNHLY, FYNNEI. The CDR3 runs 15 residues. The CDR3, as DNA: TGTGCCAGCAGTCCCCGGGACAGGTTCACAGATACGCAGTATTTT. It translates to CASSPRDRFTDTQYF.

V usage is TRBV7-3 and J usage is TRBJ2-1; 9 positions agree with TRBD1. Looked up from germline, CDR1 is SGHTA and CDR2 is FQGTGA. This CDR3 has 14 amino acids. V lost 2 bases and J lost 4; bases outside the gene matches: 0. The CDR3 sequence: CASSLGTGYNEQFF. The CDR3 region has the DNA TGTGCCAGCAGCTTAGGGACAGGGTACAATGAGCAGTTCTTC. The entire variable domain, with the rest obtained from reference TRBV7-3 and TRBJ2-1, is as follows: GAGVSQTPSNKVTEKGKYVELRCDPISGHTALYWYRQSLGQGPEFLIYFQGTGAADDSGLPNDRFFAVRPEGSVSTLKIQRTERGDSAVYLCASSLGTGYNEQFFGPGTRLTVL.

This chain connects TRBV30 to TRBJ1-6, with TRBD1 as a possible D gene (6 bases). Trimming took off 0 bases at V and 9 bases at J, with 15 bases between the two ends. Per the germline V gene, CDR1 is GTSNPN and CDR2 is SVGIG (reference sequence). The CDR3 sequence is 15 residues long. This CDR3 reads CAWSVQGTMSSPLHF. The DNA of the CDR3 is TGTGCCTGGAGTGTACAAGGGACAATGAGTTCACCCCTCCACTTT.

A single count supports this clone. The chain has TRBV19 and TRBJ1-1; D is unclear. V was clipped by 8 bases and J by 2 bases, with 15 bases between them. Germline V gene data show CDR1 as LNHDA and CDR2 as SQIVND (reference sequence). The CDR3 has 14 amino acids. CDR3 residues: CASSGRRVNTEAFF. CDR3 DNA sequence: TGTGCCAGTTCCGGACGGAGGGTAAACACTGAAGCTTTCTTT.